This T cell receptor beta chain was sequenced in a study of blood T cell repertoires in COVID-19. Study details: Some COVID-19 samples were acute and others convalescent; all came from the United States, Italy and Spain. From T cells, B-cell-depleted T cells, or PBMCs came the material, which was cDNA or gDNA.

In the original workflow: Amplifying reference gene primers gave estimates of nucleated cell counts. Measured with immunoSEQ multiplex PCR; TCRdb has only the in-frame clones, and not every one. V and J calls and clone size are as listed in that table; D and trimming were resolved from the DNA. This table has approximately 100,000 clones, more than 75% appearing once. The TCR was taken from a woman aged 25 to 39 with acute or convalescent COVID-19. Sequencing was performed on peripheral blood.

CDR3 sequence (DNA): TGTGCCAGCACCGCAGGGGGCCTTGGTTCACCCCTCCACTTT. Translation gives CASTAGGLGSPLHF. V and J are TRBV7-9 and TRBJ1-6, with 8 bases lining up with TRBD1. The CDR3 length is 14 residues. Germline CDR1 is SEHNR and CDR2 is FQNEAQ (reference sequence). Losses at the gene ends were 7 bases for V and 9 bases for J; bases not matched to a gene: 8. Full variable domain (outside the CDR3, taken from reference TRBV7-9 and TRBJ1-6): DTGVSQNPRHKITKRGQNVTFRCDPISEHNRLYWYRQTLGQGPEFLTYFQNEAQLEKSRLLSDRFSAERPKGSFSTLEIQRTEQGDSAMYLCASTAGGLGSPLHFGNGTRLTVT.